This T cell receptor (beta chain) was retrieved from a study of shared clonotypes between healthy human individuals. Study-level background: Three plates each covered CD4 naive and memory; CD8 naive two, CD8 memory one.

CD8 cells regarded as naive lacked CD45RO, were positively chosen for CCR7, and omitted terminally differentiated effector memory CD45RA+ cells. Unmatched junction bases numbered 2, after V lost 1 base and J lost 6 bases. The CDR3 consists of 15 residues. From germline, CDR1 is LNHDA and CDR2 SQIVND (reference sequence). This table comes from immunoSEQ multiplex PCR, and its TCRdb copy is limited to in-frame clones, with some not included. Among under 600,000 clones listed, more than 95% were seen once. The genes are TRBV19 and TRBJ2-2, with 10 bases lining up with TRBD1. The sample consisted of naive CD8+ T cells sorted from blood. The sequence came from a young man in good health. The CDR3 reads CASSIAGTGAGELFF. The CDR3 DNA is TGTGCCAGTAGTATAGCGGGGACAGGGGCCGGGGAGCTGTTTTTT.